This T cell receptor (beta chain) was sequenced for a study of cytotoxic CD8 clonotypes in ibrutinib-treated CLL. Germline V gene data show CDR1 as KGHSH and CDR2 as LQKENI. V gave up 4 bases and J gave up 5 bases, with 8 bases separating them. The CDR3 is 13 amino acids. The table came from immunoSEQ multiplex PCR; TCRdb's copy has only in-frame clones and leaves some out. The sample consists of approximately 150,000 clones, around 80% of them appearing once. The genes are TRBV18 and TRBJ2-2; tentative D call: TRBD1 (5 bases). Source: PBMCs, taken after 24 months of ibrutinib treatment. The TCR was taken from a human donor with chronic lymphocytic leukemia. The CDR3 loop is CASSLGPTGELFF. CDR3 bases: TGTGCCAGCTCACTGGGGCCGACCGGGGAGCTGTTTTTT.